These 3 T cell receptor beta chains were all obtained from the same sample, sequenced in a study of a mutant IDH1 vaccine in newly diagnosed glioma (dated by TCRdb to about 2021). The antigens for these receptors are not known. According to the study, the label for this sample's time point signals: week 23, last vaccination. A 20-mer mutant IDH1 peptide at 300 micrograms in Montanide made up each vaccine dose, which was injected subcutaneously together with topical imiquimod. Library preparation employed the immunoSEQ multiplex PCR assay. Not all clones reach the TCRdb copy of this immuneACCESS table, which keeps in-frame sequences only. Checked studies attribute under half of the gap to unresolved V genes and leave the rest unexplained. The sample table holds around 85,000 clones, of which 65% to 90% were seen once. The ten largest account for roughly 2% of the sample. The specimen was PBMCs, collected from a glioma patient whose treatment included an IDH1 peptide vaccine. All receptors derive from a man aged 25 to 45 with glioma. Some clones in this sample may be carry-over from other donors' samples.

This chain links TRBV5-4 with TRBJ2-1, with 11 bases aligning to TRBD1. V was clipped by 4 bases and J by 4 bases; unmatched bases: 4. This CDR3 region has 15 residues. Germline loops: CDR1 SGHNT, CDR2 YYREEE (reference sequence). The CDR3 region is CASSDGTGGYNEQFF. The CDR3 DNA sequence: TGTGCCAGCAGCGACGGGACAGGGGGGTACAATGAGCAGTTCTTC. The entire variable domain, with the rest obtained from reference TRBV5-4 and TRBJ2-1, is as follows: ETGVTQSPTHLIKTRGQQVTLRCSSQSGHNTVSWYQQALGQGPQFIFQYYREEENGRGNFPPRFSGLQFPNYSSELNVNALELDDSALYLCASSDGTGGYNEQFFGPGTRLTVL.

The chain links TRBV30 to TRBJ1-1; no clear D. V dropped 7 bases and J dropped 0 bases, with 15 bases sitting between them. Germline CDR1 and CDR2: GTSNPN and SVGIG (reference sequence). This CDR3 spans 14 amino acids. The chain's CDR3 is CALGGPRMNTEAFF. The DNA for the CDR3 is TGTGCCTTGGGAGGACCAAGAATGAACACTGAAGCTTTCTTT.

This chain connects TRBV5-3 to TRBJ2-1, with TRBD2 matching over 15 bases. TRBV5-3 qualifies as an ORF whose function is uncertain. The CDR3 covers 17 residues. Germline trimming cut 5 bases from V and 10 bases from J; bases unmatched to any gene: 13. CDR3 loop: CARSQRPGLAGGREQFF. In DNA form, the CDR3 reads TGTGCCAGAAGTCAGAGACCGGGACTAGCGGGGGGCAGGGAGCAGTTCTTC.